The 29 T cell receptor beta chains listed next were all sequenced from one sample in a study of cytomegalovirus exposure and HLA in healthy donors. PCR employed 60 Vbeta and 13 Jbeta primers. The table came from immunoSEQ multiplex PCR; TCRdb's copy has only in-frame clones and leaves some out. The listing contains 150,000 to 200,000 clones. Sequencing was carried out using PBMCs. Source of these receptors: a young man in good health and CMV-seronegative.

This sequence joins TRBV11-3 and TRBJ2-5; TRBD2 aligns across 9 bases. Germline V gene data show CDR1 as SGHNT and CDR2 as YENEEA. The junction had 13 bases not matched to a gene; V was cut back by 4 bases and J by 4 bases. This CDR3 spans 17 amino acids. CDR3 loop: CASSSYWDSGGTETQYF. Written as DNA, the CDR3 is TGTGCCAGCAGCTCCTATTGGGATAGCGGGGGAACAGAGACCCAGTACTTC.

The chain carries TRBV5-1 and TRBJ2-2; possible D gene TRBD1, 6 bases. Germline lookup yields CDR1 SGHRS and CDR2 YFSETQ. With 1 base removed from V and 6 bases from J, the gap between germline ends came to 13 bases. The CDR3 covers 15 residues. CDR3 sequence (DNA): TGCGCCAGCAGCTTGATGGCAGGGGATTCCGGGGAGCTGTTTTTT. Protein: CASSLMAGDSGELFF.

This chain joins TRBV4-2 and TRBJ1-2, with D possibly matching TRBD1 (6 bases). V was clipped by 0 bases and J by 5 bases, with 13 bases between them. Germline V lookup: CDR1 LGHNA, CDR2 YNFKEQ. The CDR3 is made up of 15 amino acids. As DNA, the CDR3 is TGTGCCAGCAGCCAAGATGCGGACAGCTTTTATGGCTACACCTTC. Protein product: CASSQDADSFYGYTF.

This sequence joins TRBV5-8 and TRBJ2-5, with TRBD2 matching over 8 bases. The J call may not be correct, given that the DNA end is closer to TRBJ2-7. The CDR3 totals 13 residues. Germline loops: CDR1 SGHTS, CDR2 YDEGEE. The CDR3 DNA is TGTGCCAGCAGCATCAGCGGGAGCAGCGAGCAGTACTTC. Translation: CASSISGSSEQYF.

The chain employs TRBV30 and TRBJ1-3; 9 nucleotides agree with TRBD1. Germline lookup yields CDR1 GTSNPN and CDR2 SVGIG (reference sequence). CDR3 size: 19 residues. V was clipped by 2 bases and J by 5 bases; unmatched bases: 19. In nucleotides, the CDR3 is TGTGCCTGGAGTCCGCAGACGAATACGGACAGGGGAAATAGAAACACCATATATTTT. Translating it yields CAWSPQTNTDRGNRNTIYF.

The V gene is TRBV5-1, the J gene TRBJ2-2, with D unresolved. This CDR3 region has 14 residues. The germline V gene encodes CDR1 SGHRS and CDR2 YFSETQ. Deletions cut 4 bases from V and 9 bases from J, with 16 bases between. The CDR3 spells CASSPPGGIRELFF. The CDR3 nucleotides read TGCGCCAGCAGCCCTCCTGGCGGTATTCGGGAGCTGTTTTTT.

The chain has TRBV7-2 and TRBJ1-6, with 8 bases lining up with TRBD1. V gave up 3 bases and J gave up 4 bases; unmatched junction bases: 5. CDR3 size: 16 residues. Germline V gene lookup returns CDR1 SGHTA and CDR2 FQGNSA. CDR3 sequence: CASSLSRDRYNSPLHF. For the CDR3, the DNA is TGTGCCAGCAGCTTGAGTCGGGACAGGTATAATTCACCCCTCCACTTT.

The chain carries TRBV6-5 and TRBJ1-1; a possible D gene is TRBD1 (6 bases). Germline values: CDR1 MNHEY, CDR2 SVGAGI. Trimming stripped 5 bases from V and 11 bases from J, with 15 bases between. This CDR3 is 12 amino acids long. The CDR3 nucleotides read TGTGCCAGCAGTGGGGGGGGCGAGATGGCTTTCTTT. Its protein product is CASSGGGEMAFF.

The chain links TRBV2 to TRBJ2-7; the D is unclear. The CDR3 is made up of 15 amino acids. Trimming took 3 bases from V and 3 from J, leaving 15 bases between them. CDR1 and CDR2 (germline): SNHLY, FYNNEI. The CDR3 coding sequence is TGTGCCAGCAGTGAGCGGCTCACTGGCCACTACGAGCAGTACTTC. Protein: CASSERLTGHYEQYF.

The chain joins TRBV30 to TRBJ1-5; possible D gene TRBD1, 5 bases. This CDR3 is built from 14 residues. The ends were cut back, 3 bases at V and 6 bases at J, with 15 bases in the middle. The germline V gene encodes CDR1 GTSNPN and CDR2 SVGIG (reference sequence). The CDR3 DNA sequence: TGTGCCTGGAGCCCAGGGAATTCGCGTCAGCCCCAGCATTTT. This codes for CAWSPGNSRQPQHF.

CDR3 sequence: CASSLDGRVAGNTIYF. The DNA of the CDR3 is TGCGCCAGCAGCTTGGACGGCAGGGTGGCTGGAAACACCATATATTTT. The chain is built from TRBV5-1 and TRBJ1-3; D might be TRBD1 (5 bases). From germline, CDR1 is SGHRS and CDR2 YFSETQ. The V end was cut by 0 bases, the J end by 2 bases, with 12 bases between. The CDR3 runs to 16 residues.

V gene TRBV9 combines with J gene TRBJ2-1; TRBD2 matches 13 bases. This CDR3 region has 16 residues. V dropped 4 bases and J dropped 6; count of bases not matched to a gene: 7. Per germline, CDR1 SGDLS and CDR2 YYNGEE. The CDR3: CASSTLAGGPINEQFF. DNA of the CDR3: TGTGCCAGCAGCACACTAGCGGGAGGGCCTATCAATGAGCAGTTCTTC.

The gene calls are TRBV4-1 and TRBJ2-7, with 8 nucleotides matching TRBD2. Germline V lookup: CDR1 MGHRA, CDR2 YSYEKL. This CDR3 spans 13 amino acids. V shed 4 bases and J 5 bases; nucleotides not matched to a gene: 4. CDR3 sequence reads: CASSRGGQNEQYF. CDR3 bases: TGCGCCAGCAGCCGCGGGGGGCAGAACGAGCAGTACTTC.

The chain joins TRBV9 to TRBJ1-3, with D possibly matching TRBD1 (5 bases). V was trimmed by 3 bases and J by 0 bases, leaving 13 bases between them. This CDR3 comprises 16 residues. Per germline, CDR1 SGDLS and CDR2 YYNGEE. Written as DNA, the CDR3 is TGTGCCAGCAGCGGGGAAGGACATTACTCTGGAAACACCATATATTTT. Translating it yields CASSGEGHYSGNTIYF.

The chain couples TRBV10-1 to TRBJ2-5; D is ambiguous. The DNA end is a closer match to TRBJ2-7, so the J assignment may be wrong. Germline lookup yields CDR1 WNHNN and CDR2 SYGVQD (reference sequence). The CDR3 contains 14 residues. DNA for the CDR3: TGCGCCAGCAGTGAGTCGGGCAGTCCCTACGAGCAGTACTTC. Protein sequence: CASSESGSPYEQYF.

The chain is built from TRBV30 and TRBJ2-7; 12 nucleotides match TRBD2. With V trimmed by 4 bases and J by 3 bases, 4 bases remained unmatched. The germline CDR1 and CDR2 sequences are GTSNPN and SVGIG (reference sequence). The CDR3 has 14 amino acids. CDR3 nucleotide sequence: TGTGCCTGGAAGCGACTAGCGGGAGTCTACGAGCAGTACTTC. Its protein is CAWKRLAGVYEQYF.

The chain uses TRBV4-3 and TRBJ1-2; D remains ambiguous. V shed 0 bases and J shed 4 bases, with 15 bases lying between them. The V gene's germline CDR1 is LGHNA and CDR2 YSLEER. The CDR3 length is 16 residues. The CDR3 region is CASSQDLYLTGYGYTF. CDR3 bases: TGCGCCAGCAGCCAAGATCTCTACCTTACGGGCTATGGCTACACCTTC.

The J gene is TRBJ2-7, the V gene TRBV10-3, with 9 bases fitting TRBD2. Germline CDR1 ENHRY, CDR2 SYGVKD. The V gene end was trimmed by 0 bases and the J gene end by 6 bases; junction bases not matched to a gene: 6. The CDR3 contains 15 residues. The CDR3 DNA follows: TGTGCCATCAGTGAGTCGATAGCGGGAGTACGCGAGCAGTACTTC. Its protein product is CAISESIAGVREQYF.

The V call is TRBV19, the J call TRBJ2-1; 13 nucleotides match TRBD2. The V gene's germline CDR1 is LNHDA and CDR2 SQIVND (reference sequence). The CDR3 contains 17 residues. V was pared by 3 bases and J by 9 bases, with 11 bases of the junction left unmatched. The CDR3 is CASSIPPGTSGVGEQFF. CDR3 nucleotides: TGTGCCAGTAGTATCCCTCCCGGGACTAGCGGGGTTGGTGAGCAGTTCTTC.

The chain links TRBV4-1 to TRBJ2-7; TRBD1 matches 8 bases. The CDR3 is 15 amino acids. The germline CDR1 and CDR2 sequences are MGHRA and YSYEKL. V shed 0 bases, J shed 1 base, and the junction held 2 bases outside the gene matches. The CDR3, as DNA: TGCGCCAGCAGCCAAGATCGGACAGGGTCCTACGAGCAGTACTTC. Amino acids: CASSQDRTGSYEQYF.

V is TRBV4-1 and J is TRBJ1-2; 7 nucleotides line up with TRBD1. The CDR3 sequence is 17 residues long. Germline-derived CDR1 and CDR2 are MGHRA and YSYEKL. Trimming at V came to 0 bases and at J to 4 bases, leaving 11 bases not matched to a gene. This CDR3 is CASSQDRDRVDGYGYTF. The CDR3 DNA reads TGCGCCAGCAGCCAAGATCGCGACAGGGTAGACGGCTATGGCTACACCTTC.

The chain combines TRBV11-1 with TRBJ2-1; 11 bases agree with TRBD2. This CDR3 has 15 residues. J was trimmed by 8 bases and V by 4 bases; bases with no gene match: 7. CDR1 and CDR2 (germline): SGHAT, FQDESV (reference sequence). The CDR3 reads CASSSGLADLHEQFF. Here the CDR3 DNA reads TGTGCCAGCAGCTCGGGACTAGCGGACCTTCATGAGCAGTTCTTC.

This chain uses TRBV30 with TRBJ2-4; 11 bases are shared with TRBD1. CDR3 length equals 16 residues. The trim removed 3 bases at V and 2 bases at J, leaving 6 bases unmatched. Germline V gene sequence: CDR1 GTSNPN, CDR2 SVGIG (reference sequence). In DNA form, the CDR3 reads TGTGCCTGGAGCACCGGGACAGGGGGTCCCAAAAACATTCAGTACTTC. Translated, it gives CAWSTGTGGPKNIQYF.

This chain uses TRBV27 with TRBJ2-1, with 10 bases lining up with TRBD2. With 6 bases clipped from V and 8 bases from J, the junction kept 13 bases outside the gene matches. This CDR3 region has 16 residues. From germline, CDR1 is MNHEY and CDR2 SMNVEV (reference sequence). CDR3 in amino acids: CASRLERASGSDEQFF. The DNA for the CDR3 is TGTGCCAGCAGACTCGAACGGGCTAGCGGGAGCGATGAGCAGTTCTTC.

The chain employs TRBV5-1 and TRBJ2-2; D gene ambiguous. V was cut by 0 bases and J by 3 bases, with 6 bases left in between. CDR3 length: 14 amino acids. CDR1 and CDR2 from the germline V gene are SGHRS and YFSETQ. Here the CDR3 DNA reads TGCGCCAGCAGCTTGGCCTCGGACACCGGGGAGCTGTTTTTT. Encoded protein: CASSLASDTGELFF.

The chain links TRBV30 to TRBJ1-1; 9 bases are shared with TRBD1. The CDR3 has 15 amino acids. Per the germline V gene, CDR1 is GTSNPN and CDR2 is SVGIG (reference sequence). Trimming at V came to 1 base and at J to 2 bases, leaving 5 bases not matched to a gene. CDR3 loop: CAWSAGTGINTEAFF. The DNA for the CDR3 is TGTGCCTGGAGTGCCGGGACAGGGATTAACACTGAAGCTTTCTTT.

The gene calls are TRBV9 and TRBJ1-2; 7 bases fit TRBD1. Germline CDR1 is SGDLS and CDR2 is YYNGEE. V gave up 3 bases and J gave up 4 bases; unmatched junction bases: 12. The CDR3 sequence is 16 residues long. CDR3 coding DNA: TGTGCCAGCAGCGGGATTGGACAGGAAGGAGTCTATGGCTACACCTTC. Translation: CASSGIGQEGVYGYTF.

The chain recombines TRBV5-6 with TRBJ1-2, with TRBD1 matching 8 bases. Looked up from germline, CDR1 is SGHDT and CDR2 is YYEEEE. The CDR3 covers 14 residues. Unmatched junction bases numbered 10, after V lost 4 bases and J lost 8 bases. The CDR3 DNA reads TGTGCCAGCAGCCCCGATGGACAGGGAGGCGGCTACACCTTC. Protein product: CASSPDGQGGGYTF.

This sequence joins TRBV10-3 and TRBJ1-1, with 8 bases fitting TRBD1. After removal of 7 bases from V and 5 bases from J, the junction contained 15 bases not matched to a gene. Germline V gives CDR1 ENHRY, CDR2 SYGVKD. This CDR3 region has 16 residues. The CDR3 DNA reads TGTGCCATCAACCCCGGACAGGGCCTCGGAGGGACTGAAGCTTTCTTT. Translating gives CAINPGQGLGGTEAFF.